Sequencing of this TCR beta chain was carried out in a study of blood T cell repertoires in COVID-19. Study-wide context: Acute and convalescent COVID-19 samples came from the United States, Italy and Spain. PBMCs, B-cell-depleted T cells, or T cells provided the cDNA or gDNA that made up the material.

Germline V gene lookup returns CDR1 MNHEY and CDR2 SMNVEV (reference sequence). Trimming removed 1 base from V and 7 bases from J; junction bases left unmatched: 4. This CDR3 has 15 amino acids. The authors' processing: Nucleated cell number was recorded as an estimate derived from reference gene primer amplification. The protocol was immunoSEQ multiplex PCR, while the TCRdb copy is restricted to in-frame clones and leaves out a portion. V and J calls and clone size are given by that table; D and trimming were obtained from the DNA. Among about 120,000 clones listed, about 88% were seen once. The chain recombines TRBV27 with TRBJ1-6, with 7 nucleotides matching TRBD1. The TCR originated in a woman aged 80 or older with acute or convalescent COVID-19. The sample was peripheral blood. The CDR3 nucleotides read TGTGCCAGCAGTTTATTGGGACAGTCCAATTCACCCCTCCACTTT. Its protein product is CASSLLGQSNSPLHF.